This TCR beta chain appears in the sequencing data of a study of CDR3 diversity in severe acne. Germline lookup yields CDR1 SNHLY and CDR2 FYNNEI. The CDR3 runs 15 residues. V shed 6 bases, J shed 0 bases, and the junction held 7 bases outside the gene matches. TCRdb reanalysed the PCR reads using MiXCR and keeps one entry per CDR3 protein. The data show some 84,000 distinct CDR3 sequences, roughly 51% seen once. Sequencing was performed on blood. The chain combines TRBV2 with TRBJ1-1; 7 nucleotides match TRBD1. The TCR originated in a male donor in good health, without acne. The CDR3 loop reads CASRTGTVLNTEAFF. The CDR3 nucleotides read TGTGCCAGCAGAACCGGGACAGTACTGAACACTGAAGCTTTCTTT.